This T cell receptor beta chain is from a study of CD8 T cells in ankylosing spondylitis. This clonotype was seen a handful of times. The antigen remains unidentified. TCRdb passed the 5' RACE reads through MiXCR, listing each CDR3 protein once. The sample has 250,000 or so distinct CDR3 sequences, 18% seen once. Study conclusions and caveats: Researchers reportedly found disease-linked clones significantly enriched in matched ankylosing spondylitis synovial fluid. Apparently characteristic of ankylosing spondylitis blood was a TCR beta motif (roughly eight highly homologous variants). Earlier studies detected some motif variants in reactive arthritis synovial fluid and blood.

Germline values: CDR1 KGHSH, CDR2 LQKENI. V lost 3 bases, J lost 3 bases, and 11 bases lay in between. This CDR3 has 14 residues. The V call is TRBV18, the J call TRBJ1-2, with D possibly matching TRBD1 (5 bases). The TCR originated in a male donor with ankylosing spondylitis or in good health (not recorded which). The sequenced sample consisted of blood, either unsorted or a sorted T cell fraction (not recorded which). The CDR3 DNA follows: TGTGCCAGCTCACCTACAGACAGTGACTATGGCTACACCTTC. Translation gives CASSPTDSDYGYTF.